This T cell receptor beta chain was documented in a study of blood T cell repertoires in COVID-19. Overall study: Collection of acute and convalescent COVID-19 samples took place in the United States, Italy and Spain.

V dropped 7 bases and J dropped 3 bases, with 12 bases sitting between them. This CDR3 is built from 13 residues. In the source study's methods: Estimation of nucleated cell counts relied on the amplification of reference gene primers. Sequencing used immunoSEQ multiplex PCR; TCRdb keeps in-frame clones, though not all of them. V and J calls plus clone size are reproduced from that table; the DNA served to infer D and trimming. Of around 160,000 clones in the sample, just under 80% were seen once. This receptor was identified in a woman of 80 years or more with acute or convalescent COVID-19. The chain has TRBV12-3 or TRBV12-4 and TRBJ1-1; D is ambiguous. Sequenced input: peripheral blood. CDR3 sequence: CASNNRGYTEAFF. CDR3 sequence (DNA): TGTGCCAGCAACAACCGGGGATACACTGAAGCTTTCTTT.